What follows are 24 T cell receptor beta chains derived from one specimen sequenced in a study of radiotherapy plus CTLA-4 blockade in lung cancer. Assay used: immunoSEQ multiplex PCR; TCRdb lists only in-frame clones, some missing. Among around 78,000 clones listed, about four fifths were seen once. This material consisted of peripheral blood, taken from a patient treated with radiotherapy plus ipilimumab. The receptors stem from a human donor with non-small cell lung cancer who had a partial response to radiotherapy plus ipilimumab. Some clones in this sample may be carry-over from other donors' samples.

This clone was counted between two and nine times. This chain links TRBV6-5 with TRBJ1-6; weak D call: TRBD1 (6 bases). The CDR3 sequence is 14 residues long. Trimming took off 4 bases at V and 9 bases at J, with 13 bases between the two ends. Looked up from germline, CDR1 is MNHEY and CDR2 is SVGAGI. The CDR3 sequence is CASSLGGAGSPLHF. For the CDR3, the DNA is TGTGCCAGCAGTTTGGGGGGGGCTGGTTCACCCCTCCACTTT.

The chain is built from TRBV5-1 and TRBJ2-2; no definite D call. Trimming shortened V by 2 bases and J by 4 bases, and 6 bases separated the two germline ends. Germline V gene sequence: CDR1 SGHRS, CDR2 YFSETQ. The CDR3 extends over 13 amino acids. CDR3 region: CASSLQLTGELFF. CDR3 sequence (DNA): TGCGCCAGCAGCTTACAGCTCACCGGGGAGCTGTTTTTT. Full variable domain (remainder filled in from reference TRBV5-1 and TRBJ2-2): KAGVTQTPRYLIKTRGQQVTLSCSPISGHRSVSWYQQTPGQGLQFLFEYFSETQRNKGNFPGRFSGRQFSNSRSEMNVSTLELGDSALYLCASSLQLTGELFFGEGSRLTVL.

V usage is TRBV18 and J usage is TRBJ2-1, with 8 bases fitting TRBD1. The CDR3 sequence is 14 residues long. Trimming at V came to 3 bases and at J to 7 bases, leaving 5 bases not matched to a gene. Germline CDR1 and CDR2: KGHSH and LQKENI. The CDR3 is CASSPERQGNEQFF. The CDR3 nucleotides are TGTGCCAGCTCACCCGAGAGACAGGGGAATGAGCAGTTCTTC.

V usage is TRBV29-1 and J usage is TRBJ2-1; D is perhaps TRBD1 (6 bases). The ends were cut back, 4 bases at V and 5 bases at J, with 12 bases in the middle. The length of the CDR3 is 13 residues. Looked up from germline, CDR1 is SQVTM and CDR2 is ANQGSEA. CDR3 sequence reads: CSVAPTGNNEQFF. The CDR3 coding sequence is TGCAGCGTTGCCCCGACAGGTAACAATGAGCAGTTCTTC.

This clone is a singleton in its sample. The CDR3 loop is CASSLPGGRNSYEQYF. The CDR3 DNA is TGTGCCAGCAGCTTACCGGGGGGGCGGAACTCCTACGAGCAGTACTTC. The V call is TRBV6-6, the J call TRBJ2-7, with 8 bases fitting TRBD2. V shed 6 bases and J 0 bases; nucleotides not matched to a gene: 10. CDR1 is MNHNY and CDR2 is SVGAGI in the germline V gene (reference sequence). This CDR3 spans 16 amino acids.

The J gene is TRBJ2-7, the V gene TRBV5-8, with 8 bases identical to TRBD2. J gave up 1 base and V 5 bases, and 5 bases lay outside the gene matches. CDR1 is SGHTS, CDR2 YDEGEE, per germline. The CDR3 length is 14 residues. CDR3 sequence (DNA): TGTGCCAGCAGACCACGCGGGAGGTCCTACGAGCAGTACTTC. This gives the protein CASRPRGRSYEQYF.

This clone was detected only once. The chain combines TRBV18 with TRBJ2-5; 7 bases match TRBD1. The junction had 5 bases not matched to a gene; V was cut back by 2 bases and J by 5 bases. Germline CDR1 and CDR2: KGHSH and LQKENI. CDR3 length: 14 residues. The CDR3 spells CASSPGSRGETQYF. The CDR3 DNA reads TGTGCCAGCTCACCAGGTTCCAGGGGGGAGACCCAGTACTTC.

V usage is TRBV4-2 and J usage is TRBJ2-5; 8 bases align to TRBD2. Germline trimming cut 4 bases from V and 5 bases from J; bases unmatched to any gene: 15. Germline V lookup: CDR1 LGHNA, CDR2 YNFKEQ. The length of the CDR3 is 17 residues. For the CDR3, the DNA is TGTGCCAGCAGCCGCTTGCGGGGTAGCGGGGAGGGGGAGACCCAGTACTTC. Translated, it gives CASSRLRGSGEGETQYF.

The chain couples TRBV5-3 to TRBJ2-4; 7 bases line up with TRBD1. TRBV5-3 is flagged as an ORF with uncertain function. CDR3 size: 13 residues. Trimming took 4 bases from V and 8 from J; bases not matched to a gene: 6. The CDR3 DNA reads TGTGCCAGAAGCCCAGACAGGGTTGACATTCAGTACTTC. Its protein product is CARSPDRVDIQYF.

The chain combines TRBV9 with TRBJ2-1, with 10 nucleotides matching TRBD2. With V trimmed by 3 bases and J by 2 bases, 2 bases remained unmatched. CDR3 size: 15 residues. In germline, CDR1 is SGDLS, CDR2 YYNGEE. The CDR3 region is CASSALAGAYNEQFF. The CDR3 coding sequence is TGTGCCAGCAGCGCCCTAGCGGGGGCCTACAATGAGCAGTTCTTC. The complete variable domain, with remaining parts taken from reference TRBV9 and TRBJ2-1, reads DSGVTQTPKHLITATGQRVTLRCSPRSGDLSVYWYQQSLDQGLQFLIQYYNGEERAKGNILERFSAQQFPDLHSELNLSSLELGDSALYFCASSALAGAYNEQFFGPGTRLTVL.

The V gene is TRBV30, the J gene TRBJ1-2; 7 nucleotides align to TRBD1. The V and J ends lost 3 bases and 7 bases, in that order; junction bases with no gene match: 8. There are 13 residues in the CDR3. Per germline, CDR1 GTSNPN and CDR2 SVGIG (reference sequence). The CDR3 DNA sequence: TGTGCCTGGAGCCCGGGACAGCAGATTGGCTACACCTTC. It yields the protein CAWSPGQQIGYTF.

The gene calls are TRBV7-9 and TRBJ1-5; D unresolved. The CDR3 covers 14 residues. Germline values: CDR1 SEHNR, CDR2 FQNEAQ (reference sequence). V gave up 2 bases and J gave up 0 bases, with 5 bases separating them. The CDR3 sequence: CASSLRDSNQPQHF. CDR3 DNA: TGTGCCAGCAGCTTACGGGATAGCAATCAGCCCCAGCATTTT.

The count of this clone is one. The chain employs TRBV21-1 and TRBJ1-2; the DNA was not compared with TRBD1, the D call given in the table. TRBV21-1 represents a pseudogene. The CDR3 is 15 residues long. CDR3 sequence (DNA): TGTGCCAGCAGCCCCCGACAGACCGTTTTTTGTGGCTACACCTTC. It codes for CASSPRQTVFCGYTF.

This clone was counted a single time. The rearrangement uses TRBV9 and TRBJ2-3; 10 bases align to TRBD2. The ends lost 9 bases at V and 1 base at J; junction bases unmatched: 14. CDR1 and CDR2 (germline): SGDLS, YYNGEE. This CDR3 comprises 17 residues. CDR3 nucleotides: TGTGCCACTTTATTTTGCCCCCTAGCGGGGGGCACAGATACGCAGTATTTT. Encoded protein: CATLFCPLAGGTDTQYF.

By its share, this clone is medium-sized. The chain has TRBV29-1 and TRBJ1-4; 7 bases are shared with TRBD1. The CDR3 has 17 amino acids. V lost 4 bases to trimming and J lost 7 bases; unmatched junction nucleotides: 18. Germline V gene data show CDR1 as SQVTM and CDR2 as ANQGSEA. The CDR3 nucleotides read TGCAGCGTTGCTGGGACAGAACCTGCAGGGGGATTTGAAAAACTGTTTTTT. It is translated as CSVAGTEPAGGFEKLFF. Using reference TRBV29-1 and TRBJ1-4 for the parts outside the CDR3, the full variable domain is SAVISQKPSRDICQRGTSLTIQCQVDSQVTMMFWYRQQPGQSLTLIATANQGSEATYESGFVIDKFPISRPNLTFSTLTVSNMSPEDSSIYLCSVAGTEPAGGFEKLFFGSGTQLSVL.

The rearrangement uses TRBV28 and TRBJ1-1; D might be TRBD1 (5 bases). Per the germline V gene, CDR1 is MDHEN and CDR2 is SYDVKM. The CDR3 consists of 12 residues. The ends were cut back, 0 bases at V and 6 bases at J, with 5 bases in the middle. The CDR3: CASSLWTAEAFF. In nucleotides, the CDR3 is TGTGCCAGCAGTTTATGGACAGCTGAAGCTTTCTTT.

The chain is built from TRBV6-5 and TRBJ2-7; maybe TRBD1 (6 bases). Germline V lookup: CDR1 MNHEY, CDR2 SVGAGI. V was pared by 7 bases and J by 2 bases, with 18 bases between. The CDR3 contains 15 residues. The CDR3 coding sequence is TGTGCCAGCAATCCAGGGGTGGAGAGGACCTACGAGCAGTACTTC. It yields the protein CASNPGVERTYEQYF.

V gene TRBV10-2 combines with J gene TRBJ2-2; possible D gene TRBD2, 5 bases. With 8 bases removed from V and 3 bases from J, the gap between germline ends came to 13 bases. This CDR3 region has 14 residues. CDR1 and CDR2 from the germline V gene are WSHSY and SAAADI. The CDR3 protein is CASWEMIDTGELFF. The CDR3 DNA reads as TGCGCCAGCTGGGAGATGATTGACACCGGGGAGCTGTTTTTT.

The chain couples TRBV29-1 to TRBJ2-7, with no clear D. Deletions cut 4 bases from V and 0 bases from J, with 7 bases between. Germline V gives CDR1 SQVTM, CDR2 ANQGSEA. The CDR3 contains 12 residues. The CDR3 region is CSVGSSSYEQYF. CDR3 nucleotides: TGCAGCGTTGGGTCTAGCTCCTACGAGCAGTACTTC.

This sequence joins TRBV18 and TRBJ2-5; perhaps TRBD1 as D (6 bases). V lost 1 base, J lost 5 bases, and 14 bases lay in between. Germline V gives CDR1 KGHSH, CDR2 LQKENI. The CDR3 runs to 15 residues. The CDR3 nucleotides are TGTGCCAGCTCACCACTCCGGGACATGCCGGAGACCCAGTACTTC. It yields the protein CASSPLRDMPETQYF.

CDR3 protein: CASSDFGGNNEQFF. The CDR3 coding sequence is TGTGCCAGCAGTGATTTCGGGGGAAACAATGAGCAGTTCTTC. The chain combines TRBV2 with TRBJ2-1; D is perhaps TRBD2 (6 bases). Trimming shortened V by 3 bases and J by 5 bases, and 11 bases separated the two germline ends. This CDR3 region has 14 residues. Germline CDR1 and CDR2: SNHLY and FYNNEI.

The CDR3, as DNA: TGTGCCAGCAGCTTGGGGGGAGGGAACACTGAAGCTTTCTTT. Translation: CASSLGGGNTEAFF. V gene TRBV7-9 combines with J gene TRBJ1-1; tentatively, D is TRBD1 (5 bases). V was cut by 3 bases and J by 1 base, with 9 bases left in between. The CDR3 spans 14 residues. Looked up from germline, CDR1 is SEHNR and CDR2 is FQNEAQ (reference sequence).

The chain employs TRBV25-1 and TRBJ1-5, with D unresolved. The CDR3 sequence is 13 residues long. V was shortened by 2 bases and J by 2 bases, with 4 bases between the two germline ends. Germline lookup yields CDR1 MGHDK and CDR2 SYGVNS. This CDR3 reads CASSEIGNQPQHF. CDR3 in DNA: TGTGCCAGCAGTGAAATCGGCAATCAGCCCCAGCATTTT.

The V and J genes are TRBV6-5 and TRBJ1-5, with 8 bases aligning to TRBD1. The J segment lost 5 bases and the V segment lost 6 bases, leaving 6 bases of the junction unmatched. Germline V gene data show CDR1 as MNHEY and CDR2 as SVGAGI. CDR3 size: 14 residues. The CDR3 nucleotides are TGTGCCAGCAGCCCCAGGGGGCCCGATCAGCCCCAGCATTTT. It codes for CASSPRGPDQPQHF.